Listed below are T cell receptor beta chains from one sample, sequenced in a study of cytomegalovirus exposure and HLA in healthy donors. Produced via immunoSEQ multiplex PCR; TCRdb's table is partial and in-frame only. The table includes 100,000 or so clones, approximately 81% detected once. Sequenced material: PBMCs. The receptors were gathered from a man aged 25 to 40 in good health and CMV-seronegative. Both conserved end residues are part of each CDR3. D genes are given only for firm matches. A row's size may be missing; if present it is once, few, many or a size class.

j_gene: TRBJ1-3
d_gene: -
v_gene: TRBV18
abundance: -
CDR3nt: TGTGCCAGCTCACCAACCACTCTACAGAACTCTGGAAACACCATATATTTT
CDR3aa: CASSPTTLQNSGNTIYF

j_gene: TRBJ2-7
d_gene: TRBD1
v_gene: TRBV29-1
abundance: few
CDR3nt: TGCAGCGTGGGGACAGGGTCGTACGAGCAGTACTTC
CDR3aa: CSVGTGSYEQYF

j_gene: TRBJ1-1
d_gene: TRBD1
v_gene: TRBV10-3
abundance: few
CDR3nt: TGTGCCATCAGTTCATCGGGACAGAGTGAAGCTTTCTTT
CDR3aa: CAISSSGQSEAFF

j_gene: TRBJ2-1
d_gene: -
v_gene: TRBV19
abundance: -
CDR3nt: TGTGCCAGTAGTCCCCTGGACAGCTCCTACAATGAGCAGTTCTTC
CDR3aa: CASSPLDSSYNEQFF

j_gene: TRBJ2-2
d_gene: TRBD2
v_gene: TRBV10-3
abundance: once
CDR3nt: TGTGCCATCAGTCCCCCCGCTAGCGGGCTGAACACCGGGGAGCTGTTTTTT
CDR3aa: CAISPPASGLNTGELFF

j_gene: TRBJ1-3
d_gene: -
v_gene: TRBV5-6
abundance: -
CDR3nt: TGTGCCAGCAGCAGGCGGCTCTCTGGAAACACCATATATTTT
CDR3aa: CASSRRLSGNTIYF

j_gene: TRBJ1-2
d_gene: TRBD1
v_gene: TRBV19
abundance: -
CDR3nt: TGTGCCAGTAGTCTGGGACAGGGGACTTACTATGGCTACACCTTC
CDR3aa: CASSLGQGTYYGYTF

j_gene: TRBJ2-1
d_gene: -
v_gene: TRBV7-6
abundance: once
CDR3nt: TGTGCCAGCAGCTTAGCGCAGGGATCAGCCTACAATGAGCAGTTCTTC
CDR3aa: CASSLAQGSAYNEQFF

j_gene: TRBJ2-7
d_gene: -
v_gene: TRBV19
abundance: -
CDR3nt: TGTGCCAGTAGTATACACCGGGACAACTACGAGCAGTACTTC
CDR3aa: CASSIHRDNYEQYF

j_gene: TRBJ2-5
d_gene: -
v_gene: TRBV18
abundance: -
CDR3nt: TGTGCCAGCTCACCCTCGAGGGAGACCCAGTACTTC
CDR3aa: CASSPSRETQYF

j_gene: TRBJ2-2
d_gene: TRBD1
v_gene: TRBV29-1
abundance: -
CDR3nt: TGCAGCGTGGACAGGGGCACCGGGGAGCTGTTTTTT
CDR3aa: CSVDRGTGELFF

j_gene: TRBJ1-6
d_gene: -
v_gene: TRBV6-6
abundance: -
CDR3nt: TGTGCCAGCAGTCCTCGTGACATTAATTCACCCCTCCACTTT
CDR3aa: CASSPRDINSPLHF

j_gene: TRBJ2-3
d_gene: TRBD1
v_gene: TRBV10-3
abundance: -
CDR3nt: TGTGCCATGAGGGCAGGGGGCGGCACAGATACGCAGTATTTT
CDR3aa: CAMRAGGGTDTQYF

j_gene: TRBJ2-7
d_gene: -
v_gene: TRBV19
abundance: -
CDR3nt: TGTGCCAGTAGTATAGGTCGGTCCTACGAGCAGTACTTC
CDR3aa: CASSIGRSYEQYF

j_gene: TRBJ2-3
d_gene: TRBD1
v_gene: TRBV6-4
abundance: once
CDR3nt: TGTGCCAGCAGTGAAACAGGGGGCCGGGCAGATACGCAGTATTTT
CDR3aa: CASSETGGRADTQYF

j_gene: TRBJ2-7
d_gene: -
v_gene: TRBV14
abundance: -
CDR3nt: TGTGCCAGCAGCATCGGGACACCGAATTCCTACGAGCAGTACTTC
CDR3aa: CASSIGTPNSYEQYF

j_gene: TRBJ2-3
d_gene: TRBD2
v_gene: TRBV7-9
abundance: -
CDR3nt: TGTGCCAGCAGCCATAGCGGGGGGGCCTTGACAGATACGCAGTATTTT
CDR3aa: CASSHSGGALTDTQYF

j_gene: TRBJ2-7
d_gene: -
v_gene: TRBV27
abundance: -
CDR3nt: TGTGCCAGCAGTTTAGCAGGCCCCGAGAGCTACGAGCAGTACTTC
CDR3aa: CASSLAGPESYEQYF

j_gene: TRBJ2-1
d_gene: TRBD2
v_gene: TRBV27
abundance: once
CDR3nt: TGTGCCAGCAGTATAACTAGCGTACATGAGCAGTTCTTC
CDR3aa: CASSITSVHEQFF

j_gene: TRBJ2-7
d_gene: -
v_gene: TRBV27
abundance: -
CDR3nt: TGTGCCAGCAGTCTATCGGACAGATCGTTGACGGGGGAGCAGTACTTC
CDR3aa: CASSLSDRSLTGEQYF

j_gene: TRBJ1-4
d_gene: -
v_gene: TRBV30
abundance: -
CDR3nt: TGTGCCTGGAGTCGACTACCAACTAATGAAAAACTGTTTTTT
CDR3aa: CAWSRLPTNEKLFF

j_gene: TRBJ2-5
d_gene: TRBD2
v_gene: TRBV11-3
abundance: -
CDR3nt: TGTGCCAGCAGCTTCGGACTAGCGGGGGGGCCCGAGACCCAGTACTTC
CDR3aa: CASSFGLAGGPETQYF

j_gene: TRBJ1-2
d_gene: TRBD1
v_gene: TRBV30
abundance: -
CDR3nt: TGTGCCTGGAGTGTCCGGGGACAGGGCTTTTCTCGTGGCTACACCTTC
CDR3aa: CAWSVRGQGFSRGYTF

j_gene: TRBJ2-7
d_gene: TRBD1
v_gene: TRBV6-1
abundance: -
CDR3nt: TGTGCCAGCAGTGTCCGGGACAGGGCCTACGAGCAGTACTTC
CDR3aa: CASSVRDRAYEQYF

j_gene: TRBJ1-4
d_gene: -
v_gene: TRBV6-5
abundance: once
CDR3nt: TGTGCCAGCAGTTACGTGGCCTTTAATGAAAAACTGTTTTTT
CDR3aa: CASSYVAFNEKLFF

j_gene: TRBJ2-2
d_gene: TRBD1
v_gene: TRBV4-3
abundance: few
CDR3nt: TGCGCCAGCAGCCAAGACAGGGGGTCCGGGGAGCTGTTTTTT
CDR3aa: CASSQDRGSGELFF

j_gene: TRBJ2-7
d_gene: TRBD1
v_gene: TRBV19
abundance: few
CDR3nt: TGTGCCAGTAGTATGGGGCCCCTACGGACAGGCACAAAGCACGAGCAGTACTTC
CDR3aa: CASSMGPLRTGTKHEQYF

j_gene: TRBJ1-2
d_gene: TRBD1
v_gene: TRBV6-5
abundance: -
CDR3nt: TGTGCCAGCAGTTCGCCGGGACAGGGGAATGGCTACACCTTC
CDR3aa: CASSSPGQGNGYTF

j_gene: TRBJ2-1
d_gene: TRBD1
v_gene: TRBV2
abundance: -
CDR3nt: TGTGCCAGCAGTGATATTGGGACAGACTCCTACAATGAGCAGTTCTTC
CDR3aa: CASSDIGTDSYNEQFF

j_gene: TRBJ2-1
d_gene: TRBD2
v_gene: TRBV29-1
abundance: once
CDR3nt: TGCAGCGTGACTAGCGGGTTTGATGAGCAGTTCTTC
CDR3aa: CSVTSGFDEQFF

j_gene: TRBJ1-5
d_gene: -
v_gene: TRBV28
abundance: once
CDR3nt: TGTGCCAGCAGTCCGACAGGCTCGGGCGGGCAGCCCCAGCATTTT
CDR3aa: CASSPTGSGGQPQHF

j_gene: TRBJ2-7
d_gene: TRBD1
v_gene: TRBV27
abundance: -
CDR3nt: TGTGCCAGCAGTCTACAGGGGGCCCTCGAGGAGCAGTACTTC
CDR3aa: CASSLQGALEEQYF

j_gene: TRBJ2-1
d_gene: -
v_gene: TRBV7-2
abundance: -
CDR3nt: TGTGCCAGCAGCGCAAAGTCGGGATTGGGTGAGCAGTTCTTC
CDR3aa: CASSAKSGLGEQFF

j_gene: TRBJ1-6
d_gene: -
v_gene: TRBV7-8
abundance: few
CDR3nt: TGTGCCAGCAGCCCTGGGGACAATTATAATTCACCCCTCCACTTT
CDR3aa: CASSPGDNYNSPLHF

j_gene: TRBJ1-2
d_gene: -
v_gene: TRBV2
abundance: -
CDR3nt: TGTGCCAGCATAGCCAGGCGGGATAACTATGGCTACACCTTC
CDR3aa: CASIARRDNYGYTF

j_gene: TRBJ2-5
d_gene: TRBD2
v_gene: TRBV10-2
abundance: few
CDR3nt: TGCGCCAGCGAGAGCGGGGGGGCACAAGAGACCCAGTACTTC
CDR3aa: CASESGGAQETQYF

j_gene: TRBJ2-7
d_gene: TRBD1
v_gene: TRBV27
abundance: -
CDR3nt: TGTGCCAGCACCTCACAAACCTCCGGGACAGGGAGCTACGAGCAGTACTTC
CDR3aa: CASTSQTSGTGSYEQYF

j_gene: TRBJ2-2
d_gene: TRBD2
v_gene: TRBV7-6
abundance: -
CDR3nt: TGTGCCAGCAGCTTACCCGGAGATAGCGGGAGTTTGATCGGGGAGCTGTTTTTT
CDR3aa: CASSLPGDSGSLIGELFF

j_gene: TRBJ2-7
d_gene: -
v_gene: TRBV6-5
abundance: -
CDR3nt: TGTGCCAGCTCCGGAGACTCCTACGAGCAGTACTTC
CDR3aa: CASSGDSYEQYF

j_gene: TRBJ2-7
d_gene: -
v_gene: TRBV15
abundance: -
CDR3nt: TGTGCCACCAGCAGAGGCAGGGTGTTTGGGTCCTACGAGCAGTACTTC
CDR3aa: CATSRGRVFGSYEQYF

j_gene: TRBJ1-1
d_gene: -
v_gene: TRBV9
abundance: -
CDR3nt: TGTGCCAGCAGCCTCGGGGGGTCGAACACTGAAGCTTTCTTT
CDR3aa: CASSLGGSNTEAFF

j_gene: TRBJ1-5
d_gene: -
v_gene: TRBV28
abundance: -
CDR3nt: TGTGCCAGCAGGTCAGAGACATCGTCCCCCGCTCGAGATCAGCCCCAGCATTTT
CDR3aa: CASRSETSSPARDQPQHF

j_gene: TRBJ1-1
d_gene: -
v_gene: TRBV7-9
abundance: -
CDR3nt: TGTGCCAGCAGCCCCCGGCCAGGGAACACTGAAGCTTTCTTT
CDR3aa: CASSPRPGNTEAFF

j_gene: TRBJ2-3
d_gene: TRBD1
v_gene: TRBV9
abundance: -
CDR3nt: TGTGCCAGCAGTCGGACAGGGGCCTACTCCATCACAGATACGCAGTATTTT
CDR3aa: CASSRTGAYSITDTQYF

j_gene: TRBJ2-7
d_gene: -
v_gene: TRBV7-2
abundance: -
CDR3nt: TGTGCCAGCAGCATGGGAGGGGGTCGCCACGAGCAGTACTTC
CDR3aa: CASSMGGGRHEQYF